What follows are 21 T cell receptor beta chains derived from one specimen sequenced in a study of blood T cell repertoires in COVID-19. The table came from immunoSEQ multiplex PCR; TCRdb's copy has only in-frame clones and leaves some out. Of over 130,000 clones listed, around 80% are singletons. The sequenced material came from peripheral blood. Source of these receptors: a man in his fifties or sixties with acute or convalescent COVID-19.

This chain joins TRBV7-9 and TRBJ2-1, with TRBD2 matching over 10 bases. The germline CDR1 and CDR2 sequences are SEHNR and FQNEAQ (reference sequence). V trimming: 4 bases; J trimming: 0 bases; junction bases outside the gene matches: 3. The CDR3 loop spans 16 amino acids. The CDR3 nucleotides are TGTGCCAGCAGCTCTACTAGCGGGGTCTCCTACAATGAGCAGTTCTTC. This gives the protein CASSSTSGVSYNEQFF.

The chain links TRBV6-1 to TRBJ2-7, with 11 bases matching TRBD1. The V gene's germline CDR1 is MNHNS and CDR2 SASEGT. V lost 2 bases, J lost 7 bases, and 7 bases stayed unmatched. There are 15 residues in the CDR3. The CDR3 is CASSEFGTGGREQYV. CDR3 bases: TGTGCCAGCAGTGAATTCGGGACAGGGGGTAGAGAGCAGTACGTC.

This clone has just a few counts. J is TRBJ1-3 and V is TRBV24-1; D not resolved. Trimming shortened V by 3 bases and J by 4 bases, and 15 bases separated the two germline ends. The CDR3 is 16 residues long. CDR1 and CDR2 from the germline V gene are KGHDR and SFDVKD. The DNA for the CDR3 is TGTGCCACCAGTGATCCGCTATCTCCCGGGGGAAACACCATATATTTT. This encodes CATSDPLSPGGNTIYF.

J is TRBJ2-3 and V is TRBV20-1; 14 nucleotides align to TRBD2. The V gene end was trimmed by 3 bases and the J gene end by 6 bases; junction bases not matched to a gene: 8. This CDR3 is 16 amino acids long. Germline V lookup: CDR1 DFQATT, CDR2 SNEGSKA (reference sequence). DNA of the CDR3: TGCAGTGCTAGTGGTGTCCGGACTAGCGGGGGGGATACGCAGTATTTT. Encoded protein: CSASGVRTSGGDTQYF.

In its sample, this clone was seen once. The J gene is TRBJ2-7, the V gene TRBV10-3, with 11 nucleotides matching TRBD1. J was trimmed by 3 bases and V by 10 bases; bases with no gene match: 5. The CDR3 extends over 13 amino acids. Germline values: CDR1 ENHRY, CDR2 SYGVKD. CDR3 protein: CATGTGGNYEQYF. The CDR3 DNA reads as TGTGCCACCGGGACAGGGGGGAACTACGAGCAGTACTTC.

The rearrangement uses TRBV5-1 and TRBJ2-2, with 7 bases matching TRBD1. Germline V gene lookup returns CDR1 SGHRS and CDR2 YFSETQ. This CDR3 region has 16 residues. With V trimmed by 4 bases and J by 4 bases, 10 bases remained unmatched. The CDR3: CASSRLRQGSTGELFF. CDR3 DNA: TGCGCCAGCAGCCGTCTCCGACAGGGATCCACCGGGGAGCTGTTTTTT.

The chain uses TRBV6-5 and TRBJ1-1; tentative D call: TRBD1 (5 bases). V was cut by 5 bases and J by 4 bases, with 14 bases left in between. CDR3 length: 14 residues. Germline-derived CDR1 and CDR2 are MNHEY and SVGAGI. CDR3 sequence: CASSPPGGATEAFF. CDR3 bases: TGTGCCAGCAGTCCCCCCGGAGGGGCCACTGAAGCTTTCTTT.

The V call is TRBV6-5, the J call TRBJ1-5, with 7 bases that match TRBD1. This CDR3 region has 13 residues. Germline assignment: CDR1 MNHEY and CDR2 SVGAGI. Germline trimming cut 6 bases from V and 4 bases from J; bases unmatched to any gene: 3. The CDR3 DNA is TGTGCCAGCAGCGCGACAGGGAATCAGCCCCAGCATTTT. Protein: CASSATGNQPQHF.

This clone was seen only a few times. The chain is built from TRBV29-1 and TRBJ1-3; D is perhaps TRBD1 (5 bases). The CDR3 covers 14 residues. CDR1 and CDR2 (germline): SQVTM, ANQGSEA. V lost 3 bases and J lost 2, with 11 bases in between. The CDR3 coding sequence is TGCAGCGTTGAGAGCGGGGCAGCTGGAAACACCATATATTTT. Encoded protein: CSVESGAAGNTIYF.

Points on this clone: At one of its ends the junction is not consistent with the germline gene, which may arise from a read error. This rearrangement joins TRBV27 to TRBJ1-1; tentative D call: TRBD1 (5 bases). The CDR3 sequence is 15 residues long. Germline V CDR1 and CDR2: MNHEY, SMNVEV (reference sequence). In DNA, the CDR3 is TGTGCCAGCAGTTCCCCGCGCTCAGGGAACAGTGAAGCTTTCTTT. It translates to CASSSPRSGNSEAFF.

This rearrangement joins TRBV7-2 to TRBJ2-1; the match to TRBD2 covers 13 bases. The length of the CDR3 is 15 residues. Germline V gene lookup returns CDR1 SGHTA and CDR2 FQGNSA. V lost 5 bases and J lost 9; bases outside the gene matches: 7. The CDR3 DNA follows: TGTGCCAGCAGCACCCGGACTAGCGGGGGTAGTGAGCAGTTCTTC. This encodes CASSTRTSGGSEQFF.

The chain combines TRBV5-8 with TRBJ2-6; D gene ambiguous. Germline CDR1 SGHTS, CDR2 YDEGEE. CDR3 size: 14 residues. Trimming removed 6 bases at V and 1 base at J, with 8 bases between. The CDR3 is CASIDISGANVLTF. DNA of the CDR3: TGTGCCAGCATCGACATTTCTGGGGCCAACGTCCTGACTTTC.

The chain links TRBV19 to TRBJ1-3, with TRBD1 as a possible D gene (6 bases). Germline values: CDR1 LNHDA, CDR2 SQIVND (reference sequence). The CDR3 loop spans 15 amino acids. Trimming left V 3 bases short and J 4 bases short, with 13 bases between. The CDR3 DNA reads as TGTGCCAGTAGTATTAACAGGGCTCCCGGAAACACCATATATTTT. Its protein product is CASSINRAPGNTIYF. Variable domain in full (rest from reference TRBV19 and TRBJ1-3): DGGITQSPKYLFRKEGQNVTLSCEQNLNHDAMYWYRQDPGQGLRLIYYSQIVNDFQKGDIAEGYSVSREKKESFPLTVTSAQKNPTAFYLCASSINRAPGNTIYFGEGSWLTVV.

V gene TRBV27 combines with J gene TRBJ1-2, with D possibly matching TRBD1 (5 bases). The CDR3 runs 13 residues. Germline CDR1 and CDR2: MNHEY and SMNVEV (reference sequence). Trimming took 8 bases from V and 3 from J, leaving 13 bases between them. The CDR3 loop reads CASRRDGDYGYTF. The DNA for the CDR3 is TGTGCCAGCCGGAGGGACGGGGACTATGGCTACACCTTC.

The rearrangement links TRBV7-9 to TRBJ1-2; 7 bases map to TRBD1. There are 13 residues in the CDR3. Germline V lookup: CDR1 SEHNR, CDR2 FQNEAQ (reference sequence). V was pared by 4 bases and J by 2 bases, with 1 base of the junction left unmatched. CDR3 in DNA: TGTGCCAGCAGCTGGACAGGAAACTATGGCTACACCTTC. The encoded protein is CASSWTGNYGYTF.

The J gene is TRBJ2-7, the V gene TRBV6-6; 9 bases are shared with TRBD2. Germline V lookup: CDR1 MNHNY, CDR2 SVGAGI (reference sequence). Trimming at V came to 0 bases and at J to 1 base, leaving 1 base not matched to a gene. The CDR3 loop spans 15 amino acids. The CDR3 region is CASSYSSGGSYEQYV. As DNA, the CDR3 is TGTGCCAGCAGTTACTCTAGCGGGGGTTCCTACGAGCAGTACGTC.

This CDR3 is CAWSLQRANYGYTF. CDR3 DNA sequence: TGTGCCTGGAGTCTACAGAGAGCTAACTATGGCTACACCTTC. This rearrangement joins TRBV30 to TRBJ1-2, with unresolved D. The V end lost 2 bases, the J end lost 0 bases, and 10 bases lay between the germline ends. Looked up from germline, CDR1 is GTSNPN and CDR2 is SVGIG (reference sequence). This CDR3 has 14 amino acids.

In this sample, this clone turned up a few times. The chain combines TRBV9 with TRBJ2-1, with D perhaps TRBD2 (7 bases). Trimming pared 4 bases from V and 4 bases from J, leaving 15 bases between. The CDR3 consists of 15 residues. Per germline, CDR1 SGDLS and CDR2 YYNGEE. In nucleotides, the CDR3 is TGTGCCAGCAGCCCCCGGGGGGCGGGGTACAATGAGCAGTTCTTC. This sequence encodes CASSPRGAGYNEQFF.

The chain employs TRBV5-1 and TRBJ2-5; 7 bases are shared with TRBD2. V dropped 0 bases and J dropped 2; count of bases not matched to a gene: 7. CDR1 is SGHRS and CDR2 is YFSETQ in the germline V gene. The CDR3 sequence is 16 residues long. The CDR3 coding sequence is TGCGCCAGCAGCTTGGTGGAAGGGAGGGAACAAGAGACCCAGTACTTC. Encoded protein: CASSLVEGREQETQYF.

The rearrangement links TRBV28 to TRBJ1-1; D not resolved. The CDR3 contains 13 residues. Germline-derived CDR1 and CDR2 are MDHEN and SYDVKM. Trimming shortened V by 6 bases and J by 0 bases, and 8 bases separated the two germline ends. CDR3 in amino acids: CASSDKMNTEAFF. The CDR3 DNA is TGTGCCAGCAGCGACAAGATGAACACTGAAGCTTTCTTT.

The CDR3 nucleotides read TGTGCCAGCAGTGAAGGGGCCTTCAATCAGCCCCAGCATTTT. Its protein is CASSEGAFNQPQHF. The chain combines TRBV6-1 with TRBJ1-5; no clear D gene. There are 14 residues in the CDR3. V lost 1 base and J 3 bases, leaving 7 bases between the germline ends. Germline assignment: CDR1 MNHNS and CDR2 SASEGT.